The sequence of this T cell receptor beta chain was determined in a study of blood T cell repertoires in COVID-19. Turning to the study itself: Whether acute or convalescent, the COVID-19 samples came from the United States, Italy and Spain. T cells, B-cell-depleted T cells, or PBMCs provided the cDNA or gDNA that served as material.

This CDR3 comprises 16 residues. Germline V gives CDR1 LNHNV, CDR2 YYDKDF (reference sequence). V was pared by 0 bases and J by 7 bases, with 18 bases between. Authors' methods: From reference gene primer amplification, estimates of nucleated cell counts were derived. Sequencing was performed with immunoSEQ multiplex PCR; in TCRdb, only in-frame clones are kept and a portion is missing. D and trimming come from the DNA, and the V and J calls and clone size come from that table. Of 70,000 to 100,000 clones listed, 85% to 95% are singletons. The chain is built from TRBV15 and TRBJ2-5; D perhaps matches TRBD2 (7 bases). The receptor's source is a man aged 55 to 70 with acute or convalescent COVID-19. Sequencing was performed on peripheral blood. DNA of the CDR3: TGTGCCACCAGCAGAGATAGGGAGGGGGTCCCAGGGACCCAGTACTTC. It codes for CATSRDREGVPGTQYF.